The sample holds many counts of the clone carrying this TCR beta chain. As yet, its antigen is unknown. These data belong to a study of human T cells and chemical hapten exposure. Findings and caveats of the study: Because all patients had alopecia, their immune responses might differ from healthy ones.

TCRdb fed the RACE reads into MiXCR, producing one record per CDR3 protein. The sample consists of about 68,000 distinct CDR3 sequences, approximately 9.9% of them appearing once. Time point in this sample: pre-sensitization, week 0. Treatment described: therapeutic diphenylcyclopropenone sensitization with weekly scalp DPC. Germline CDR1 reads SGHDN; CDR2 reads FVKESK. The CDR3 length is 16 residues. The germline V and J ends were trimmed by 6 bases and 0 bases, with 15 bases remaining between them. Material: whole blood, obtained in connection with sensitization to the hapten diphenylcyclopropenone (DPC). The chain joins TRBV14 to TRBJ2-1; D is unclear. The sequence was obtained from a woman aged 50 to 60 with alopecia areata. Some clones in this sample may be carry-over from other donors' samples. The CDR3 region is CASSPYEVSSYNEQFF. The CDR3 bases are TGTGCCAGCAGTCCCTACGAGGTTAGCTCCTACAATGAGCAGTTCTTC.